This is a list of T cell receptor delta chains from one sample in a study of gamma-delta chains in newborns, infants, children. TCRdb re-identified clones in the reads via CATT. The table has about 4,900 delta-chain clones, roughly 2.7% seen once; the top ten hold roughly 13%. Sequenced: blood. The receptors originated from a child who was a newborn, infant or young child, either healthy, febrile or measles-vaccinated (not recorded which). Both conserved end residues are part of each CDR3. Each record gives: clone size, J gene, V gene, D gene, CDR3 DNA, CDR3 protein. D genes are given only for firm matches. Clone size appears in some rows only: once, few, many, or a class for an expanded clone.

>medium-sized|TRDJ2|TRDV2|NA
TGTGCCTGTGACACGGTGGGGGGCTTCTCTTCTTTGACAGCACAACTCTTCTTT
CACDTVGGFSSLTAQLFF
>NA|TRDJ3|TRDV2|TRDD3
TGTGCCTGTGACACCGGGGGATACGCGGGCTCCTGGGACACCCGACAGATGTTTTTC
CACDTGGYAGSWDTRQMFF
>NA|TRDJ3|TRDV2|NA
TGTGCCTGTGACACTGTAAGCTCCTGGGACACCCGACAGATGTTTTTC
CACDTVSSWDTRQMFF
>NA|TRDJ3|TRDV2|TRDD3
TGTGCCTGTGACACCGTAATCTGGGGGATACGCGGCTCCTGGGACACCCGACAGATGTTTTTC
CACDTVIWGIRGSWDTRQMFF
>NA|TRDJ3|TRDV2|NA
TGTGCCTGTGACTCCACCCTTGGGGGTTTCAGCTCCTGGGACACCCGACAGATGTTTTTC
CACDSTLGGFSSWDTRQMFF
>few|TRDJ2|TRDV2|TRDD3
TGTGCCTGTGACACCGTAACAGGGGGATACGCGCCAGCACAACTCTTCTTT
CACDTVTGGYAPAQLFF
>few|TRDJ1|TRDV2|TRDD3
TGTGCCTGTGACGCGTTACTGGGGGATACTGACGATAAACTCATCTTT
CACDALLGDTDDKLIF
>few|TRDJ1|TRDV2|TRDD3
TGTGCCTGTGACACCGTTGGGGGATACGGGTACACCGATAAACTCATCTTT
CACDTVGGYGYTDKLIF
>NA|TRDJ3|TRDV2|TRDD3
TGTGCCTGTGACACTGTACTGGGGGATACGTGGGACACCCGACAGATGTTTTTC
CACDTVLGDTWDTRQMFF
>medium-sized|TRDJ3|TRDV2|TRDD3
TGTGCCTGTGACACCGGCTATGGGGGAACCTCCTGGGACACCCGACAGATGTTTTTC
CACDTGYGGTSWDTRQMFF
>few|TRDJ3|TRDV2|TRDD3
TGTGCCTGTGACACGATCCGGCTGGGGGATGTCTCCTGGGACACCCGACAGATGTTTTTC
CACDTIRLGDVSWDTRQMFF
>few|TRDJ1|TRDV2|TRDD3
TGTGCCTGTGACGCCCTACTGGGGGATAGTCCGTTCGATAAACTCATCTTT
CACDALLGDSPFDKLIF
>NA|TRDJ2|TRDV2|TRDD3
TGTGCCTGTGACACCGACTGGGGGATATATCGCACTTTGACAGCACAACTCTTCTTT
CACDTDWGIYRTLTAQLFF
>NA|TRDJ3|TRDV2|NA
TGTGCCTGTGACAACTGGGAGAGCTCCTGGGACACCCGACAGATGTTTTTC
CACDNWESSWDTRQMFF
>few|TRDJ3|TRDV2|TRDD3
TGTGCCTGTGTCACTGGGGGATACGCCTCCTGGGACACCCGACAGATGTTTTTC
CACVTGGYASWDTRQMFF
>NA|TRDJ2|TRDV2|TRDD3
TGTGCCTGTGACCCCCTTACTGGGGGATACATGACAGCACAACTCTTCTTT
CACDPLTGGYMTAQLFF
>few|TRDJ3|TRDV2|NA
TGTGCCTGTGACGCCGCTGGGACCCGCTCCTGGGACACCCGACAGATGTTTTTC
CACDAAGTRSWDTRQMFF
>few|TRDJ3|TRDV2|TRDD3
TGTGCCTGTGACTCCCTGGGGGATACGGGCCGGGACACCCGACAGATGTTTTTC
CACDSLGDTGRDTRQMFF
>few|TRDJ1|TRDV2|TRDD3
TGTGCCTGTGACAACCTACTGGGGGACACCGATAAACTCATCTTT
CACDNLLGDTDKLIF
>medium-sized|TRDJ2|TRDV2|NA
TGTGCCTGTGACACCGTAGGAGGTTTAGCTTTGACAGCACAACTCTTCTTT
CACDTVGGLALTAQLFF
>few|TRDJ3|TRDV2|NA
TGTGCCTGTGACCCTGTCCTTAGTTCCTGGGACACCCGACAGATGTTTTTC
CACDPVLSSWDTRQMFF
>NA|TRDJ3|TRDV2|NA
TGTGCCTGTGACACCGTGGTAAGAGATACCTGGGACACCCGACAGATGTTTTTC
CACDTVVRDTWDTRQMFF